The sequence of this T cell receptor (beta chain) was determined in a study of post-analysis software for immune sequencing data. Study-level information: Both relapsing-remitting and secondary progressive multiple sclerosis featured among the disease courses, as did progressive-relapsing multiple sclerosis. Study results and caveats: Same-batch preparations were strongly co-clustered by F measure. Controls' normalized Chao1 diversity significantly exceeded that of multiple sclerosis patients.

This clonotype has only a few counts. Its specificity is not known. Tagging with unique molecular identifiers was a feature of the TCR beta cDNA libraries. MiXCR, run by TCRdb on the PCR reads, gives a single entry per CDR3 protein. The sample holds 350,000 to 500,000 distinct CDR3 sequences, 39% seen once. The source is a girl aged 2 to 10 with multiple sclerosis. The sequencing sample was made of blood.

The CDR3 is CASSSQGIGSQPQHF. In DNA form, the CDR3 reads TGTGCCAGCAGTTCCCAAGGTATAGGATCTCAGCCCCAGCATTTT. This chain connects TRBV6-6 to TRBJ1-5; the D is unclear. Germline V gives CDR1 MNHNY, CDR2 SVGAGI (reference sequence). The CDR3 covers 15 residues. V lost 4 bases to trimming and J lost 6 bases, with 16 bases between them.